The sequence of this T cell receptor beta chain was determined in a study of shared clonotypes between healthy human individuals. Study-level results: What naive subsets generally showed was a larger estimated richness than memory subsets showed.

From germline, CDR1 is SEHNR and CDR2 FQNEAQ (reference sequence). The CDR3 spans 14 residues. The V and J ends lost 1 base and 0 bases respectively, with 3 bases between them. The method was immunoSEQ multiplex PCR; TCRdb's version includes in-frame clones alone and lacks a portion of them. The data contain 550,000 to 800,000 clones, approximately 79% of them seen just once; the ten biggest clones take up under 2%. Comments on this clone: Its antigen is currently unknown.

This TCR was sampled from a woman aged 25 to 45 in good health. The chain couples TRBV7-9 to TRBJ2-2; unclear D gene. The sequenced sample consisted of memory CD4+ T cells sorted from blood. Indicated subset: CD45RA-negative fraction. For the CDR3, the DNA is TGTGCCAGCAGCTTAGTGGCGAACACCGGGGAGCTGTTTTTT. Translating gives CASSLVANTGELFF.